A single sample is the source of the 27 T cell receptor beta chains below, sequenced in a study of post-analysis software for immune sequencing data. Study conclusions and caveats: Patients had higher frequencies than controls of roughly five TRBV segments, including TRBV5-6, TRBV5-1 and TRBV20-1.

The TCR beta cDNA libraries carried unique molecular identifiers. MiXCR, run by TCRdb on the PCR reads, gives a single entry per CDR3 protein. The sample includes roughly 800,000 distinct CDR3 sequences, approximately 57% of them seen just once. These receptors' targets are unknown. The sequenced sample consisted of blood. Every receptor here comes from a girl aged 5-17 years with multiple sclerosis.

Only a few counts were recorded for this clonotype. The chain joins TRBV7-6 to TRBJ2-7; D gene unclear. CDR3 size: 15 residues. Trimming removed 6 bases from V and 2 bases from J, with 17 bases in between. CDR1 and CDR2 from the germline V gene are SGHVS and FNYEAQ. CDR3 loop: CASSSDITYTYEQYF. CDR3 in DNA: TGTGCCAGCAGTTCTGACATAACCTACACCTACGAGCAGTACTTC.

Here the CDR3 DNA reads TGCGCCAGCAGCTTGCTGGCGGGGGGGCCCCACGAGCAGTACTTC. It codes for CASSLLAGGPHEQYF. The chain combines TRBV5-1 with TRBJ2-4, with 9 bases fitting TRBD2. The end of the DNA fits TRBJ2-7 better, so the J call may be wrong. Germline loops: CDR1 SGHRS, CDR2 YFSETQ. The length of the CDR3 is 15 residues.

This sequence joins TRBV4-1 and TRBJ2-7, with D maybe TRBD1 (5 bases). The CDR3 contains 14 residues. The germline V and J ends were trimmed by 0 bases and 3 bases, with 9 bases remaining between them. CDR1 is MGHRA and CDR2 is YSYEKL in the germline V gene. The CDR3 DNA is TGCGCCAGCAGCCAAGATGACGACAGCTACGAGCAGTACTTC. This translates into CASSQDDDSYEQYF.

A few counts support this clonotype. The genes are TRBV5-1 and TRBJ2-7, with D perhaps matching TRBD1 (6 bases). Germline CDR1 SGHRS, CDR2 YFSETQ. The CDR3 contains 15 residues. V lost 4 bases to trimming and J lost 0 bases, with 14 bases between them. The CDR3 nucleotides are TGCGCCAGCAGCCCCGACAGGCCCAGCTCCTACGAGCAGTACTTC. Its protein is CASSPDRPSSYEQYF.

The gene calls are TRBV5-1 and TRBJ1-2; D is uncertain. The V gene's germline CDR1 is SGHRS and CDR2 YFSETQ. V gave up 2 bases and J gave up 6 bases, with 17 bases separating them. The CDR3 runs to 15 residues. As DNA, the CDR3 is TGCGCCAGCAGCTTAACCAGGACTGGGCTCGATGGCTACACCTTC. This codes for CASSLTRTGLDGYTF. The full variable domain, with the rest looked up from reference TRBV5-1 and TRBJ1-2, is KAGVTQTPRYLIKTRGQQVTLSCSPISGHRSVSWYQQTPGQGLQFLFEYFSETQRNKGNFPGRFSGRQFSNSRSEMNVSTLELGDSALYLCASSLTRTGLDGYTFGSGTRLTVV.

The V and J genes are TRBV20-1 and TRBJ2-3; 9 bases agree with TRBD1. CDR1 DFQATT and CDR2 SNEGSKA come from the germline V gene (reference sequence). After removal of 5 bases from V and 5 bases from J, the junction contained 5 bases not matched to a gene. CDR3 length equals 13 residues. CDR3: CSAPRDRVDTQYF. In DNA, the CDR3 is TGCAGTGCTCCCCGGGACAGGGTAGATACGCAGTATTTT.

This clonotype was recorded a few times. The chain recombines TRBV5-1 with TRBJ2-7; either TRBD1 or TRBD2 may fit D (5 bases each). Germline V gives CDR1 SGHRS, CDR2 YFSETQ. Trimming shortened V by 3 bases and J by 6 bases, and 7 bases separated the two germline ends. The CDR3 sequence is 11 residues long. This CDR3 reads CASSWDAEQYF. The CDR3, as DNA: TGCGCCAGCAGCTGGGACGCCGAGCAGTACTTC.

This clonotype was detected only a few times. This chain links TRBV29-1 with TRBJ2-7; 8 nucleotides match TRBD1. V shed 6 bases and J 7 bases; nucleotides not matched to a gene: 11. The CDR3 has 13 residues. Germline CDR1 reads SQVTM; CDR2 reads ANQGSEA. The CDR3 here is CSVRGQAKGEQYF. CDR3 in DNA: TGCAGCGTCCGGGGACAGGCCAAAGGGGAGCAGTACTTC.

This clonotype showed up just a few times. This sequence joins TRBV20-1 and TRBJ2-3; TRBD2 matches at 10 bases. This CDR3 has 15 amino acids. Germline V CDR1 and CDR2: DFQATT, SNEGSKA (reference sequence). The V and J ends lost 5 bases and 5 bases, in that order; junction bases with no gene match: 10. The CDR3 sequence is CSAPGLAGDIDTQYF. CDR3 DNA: TGCAGTGCTCCCGGGCTAGCGGGAGACATAGATACGCAGTATTTT.

V usage is TRBV9 and J usage is TRBJ1-6; D is uncertain. The V and J ends lost 0 bases and 9 bases respectively, with 10 bases between them. Germline CDR1 is SGDLS and CDR2 is YYNGEE. The CDR3 loop spans 14 amino acids. This CDR3 reads CASSVVPASSPLHF. The CDR3 nucleotides read TGTGCCAGCAGCGTAGTCCCAGCAAGTTCACCCCTCCACTTT.

The chain has TRBV5-5 and TRBJ1-2; 7 bases align to TRBD1. This CDR3 comprises 14 residues. With 7 bases clipped from V and 6 bases from J, the junction kept 12 bases outside the gene matches. CDR1 SGHKS and CDR2 YYEKEE come from the germline V gene (reference sequence). This CDR3 reads CASRTGAGGDGYTF. DNA for the CDR3: TGTGCCAGCCGCACAGGGGCCGGGGGTGATGGCTACACCTTC.

This chain uses TRBV7-9 with TRBJ2-1; no definite D call. Germline lookup yields CDR1 SEHNR and CDR2 FQNEAQ (reference sequence). V was cut by 5 bases and J by 0 bases, with 11 bases left in between. The CDR3 length is 15 residues. The CDR3 sequence: CASSPKRISYNEQFF. Here the CDR3 DNA reads TGTGCCAGCAGCCCTAAGCGAATCTCCTACAATGAGCAGTTCTTC.

This chain joins TRBV27 and TRBJ2-7, with TRBD2 as a possible D gene (7 bases). V dropped 8 bases and J dropped 1 base, with 15 bases sitting between them. From germline, CDR1 is MNHEY and CDR2 SMNVEV (reference sequence). The length of the CDR3 is 14 residues. CDR3 residues: CASVGLGGSYEQYF. The CDR3 DNA is TGTGCCAGCGTTGGACTAGGGGGATCCTACGAGCAGTACTTC.

The chain is built from TRBV2 and TRBJ2-1; either TRBD1 or TRBD2 may supply D (5 bases each). Trimming took off 8 bases at V and 6 bases at J, with 26 bases between the two ends. The germline gives CDR1 SNHLY, CDR2 FYNNEI. The CDR3 is 17 residues long. CDR3 region: CASSQGTGTTQGNEQFF. CDR3 sequence (DNA): TGTGCCAGCTCCCAAGGGACCGGGACCACCCAGGGCAATGAGCAGTTCTTC.

This chain uses TRBV7-3 with TRBJ2-1; D could derive from TRBD1 or TRBD2 (5 bases each). This CDR3 contains 14 residues. V lost 5 bases to trimming and J lost 5 bases, with 13 bases between them. CDR1 SGHTA and CDR2 FQGTGA come from the germline V gene. CDR3 amino acids: CASSPGTPDNEQFF. In DNA, the CDR3 is TGTGCCAGCAGCCCCGGGACCCCCGACAATGAGCAGTTCTTC.

Only one count was recorded for this clonotype. The chain carries TRBV3-1 and TRBJ2-3; D is undetermined. Trimming left V 5 bases short and J 3 bases short, with 12 bases between. The length of the CDR3 is 14 residues. CDR1 is LGHDT, CDR2 YNNKEL, per germline (reference sequence). For the CDR3, the DNA is TGTGCCAGCAGCGCCGTAGTGATAACAGATACGCAGTATTTT. As protein: CASSAVVITDTQYF.

This clonotype has more than one count but fewer than ten. CDR3 residues: CASTPAGGTTNEQFF. CDR3 bases: TGTGCCAGCACCCCGGCGGGGGGAACCACCAATGAGCAGTTCTTC. This chain connects TRBV13 to TRBJ2-1; TRBD2 matches 8 bases. V shed 7 bases, J shed 6 bases, and the junction held 11 bases outside the gene matches. Per germline, CDR1 PRHDT and CDR2 FYEKMQ (reference sequence). This CDR3 region has 15 residues. The variable domain in full, completed from reference TRBV13 and TRBJ2-1, reads AAGVIQSPRHLIKEKRETATLKCYPIPRHDTVYWYQQGPGQDPQFLISFYEKMQSDKGSIPDRFSAQQFSDYHSELNMSSLELGDSALYFCASTPAGGTTNEQFFGPGTRLTVL.

This clonotype has more than one count but fewer than ten. The chain joins TRBV6-4 to TRBJ2-1; no clear D. The CDR3 has 13 residues. V was cut by 5 bases and J by 9 bases, with 14 bases left in between. Germline-derived CDR1 and CDR2 are MRHNA and SNTAGT. CDR3 in DNA: TGTGCCAGCAGTCCCCTTTATACGGGTGAGCAGTTCTTC. Translated: CASSPLYTGEQFF.

This clonotype occurred once. The rearrangement uses TRBV10-3 and TRBJ2-4, with 7 bases matching TRBD1. V lost 10 bases, J lost 13 bases, and 13 bases stayed unmatched. The CDR3 loop spans 12 amino acids. Germline CDR1 and CDR2: ENHRY and SYGVKD. CDR3 loop: CASKQGLGEQYF. CDR3 nucleotide sequence: TGTGCCAGCAAACAGGGGCTTGGGGAGCAGTACTTC.

This clonotype was seen a handful of times. V is TRBV5-4 and J is TRBJ2-7; 8 positions agree with TRBD1. The CDR3 covers 16 residues. Germline CDR1 reads SGHNT; CDR2 reads YYREEE (reference sequence). V trimming: 0 bases; J trimming: 3 bases; junction bases outside the gene matches: 8. The CDR3 protein is CASSLVGTGTYYEQYF. The CDR3 coding sequence is TGTGCCAGCAGCTTGGTGGGGACAGGAACTTACTACGAGCAGTACTTC.

The rearrangement links TRBV15 to TRBJ2-4, with TRBD1 matching 8 bases. Germline CDR1 LNHNV, CDR2 YYDKDF (reference sequence). This CDR3 has 18 amino acids. J was trimmed by 5 bases and V by 3 bases; bases with no gene match: 15. CDR3 nucleotide sequence: TGTGCCACCAGCAGCAAGACAGGGGAAGGGGTTTTGGAAAACATTCAGTACTTC. Its protein product is CATSSKTGEGVLENIQYF.

In this sample, this clonotype turned up a few times. The chain recombines TRBV6-2 or TRBV6-3 with TRBJ2-5; D gene unclear. Germline-derived CDR1 and CDR2 are MNHEY and SVGEGT. V lost 0 bases and J lost 2, with 10 bases in between. The CDR3 runs 15 residues. This CDR3 is CASSYSSGYQETQYF. CDR3 in DNA: TGTGCCAGCAGTTACTCGAGTGGGTATCAAGAGACCCAGTACTTC.

The chain links TRBV10-2 to TRBJ1-4; D is uncertain. The CDR3 length is 14 residues. Between the trimmed V and J ends, which lost 4 bases and 3 bases, there was a span of 9 bases. Germline CDR1 is WSHSY and CDR2 is SAAADI. The CDR3 here is CASSVNRPNEKLFF. The CDR3 nucleotides are TGCGCCAGCAGTGTAAACAGACCTAATGAAAAACTGTTTTTT.

The chain's CDR3 is CASSLGVWSGRLSYEQYF. The CDR3 DNA reads as TGTGCCAGCAGCTTAGGGGTTTGGAGCGGGCGCCTATCCTACGAGCAGTACTTC. This chain uses TRBV7-2 with TRBJ2-5, with D possibly being TRBD2 (6 bases). The last part of the DNA fits TRBJ2-7 better; the J call may be wrong. Per germline, CDR1 SGHTA and CDR2 FQGNSA. The length of the CDR3 is 18 residues.

This chain links TRBV25-1 with TRBJ2-3, with 10 bases fitting TRBD2. The V gene end was trimmed by 1 base and the J gene end by 7 bases; junction bases not matched to a gene: 5. The germline V gene has CDR1 MGHDK and CDR2 SYGVNS. The CDR3 loop spans 15 amino acids. The CDR3, as DNA: TGTGCCAGCAGTGAATTGGCTAGCGGGAGTTATACGCAGTATTTT. Protein product: CASSELASGSYTQYF. The whole variable domain, remainder taken from reference TRBV25-1 and TRBJ2-3, is EADIYQTPRYLVIGTGKKITLECSQTMGHDKMYWYQQDPGMELHLIHYSYGVNSTEKGDLSSESTVSRIRTEHFPLTLESARPSHTSQYLCASSELASGSYTQYFGPGTRLTVL.

The CDR3 DNA follows: TGTGCCAGCAGCTTGGGTCGGGACGCAACCTCCTACAATGAGCAGTTCTTC. Protein: CASSLGRDATSYNEQFF. This chain uses TRBV5-6 with TRBJ2-1; D is possibly TRBD1 or TRBD2 (5 bases each). Per germline, CDR1 SGHDT and CDR2 YYEEEE. This CDR3 is built from 17 residues. Trimming removed 0 bases at V and 0 bases at J, with 13 bases between.

J is TRBJ2-7 and V is TRBV20-1; TRBD2 matches at 12 bases. CDR3 length equals 15 residues. With 5 bases clipped from V and 5 bases from J, the junction kept 10 bases outside the gene matches. From germline, CDR1 is DFQATT and CDR2 SNEGSKA (reference sequence). The CDR3 loop reads CSALGLAGTQHEQYF. The CDR3 region has the DNA TGCAGTGCTTTAGGACTAGCGGGAACCCAACACGAGCAGTACTTC.